This T cell receptor (beta chain) was documented in a study of blood T cell repertoires in COVID-19. As originally analysed: Reference gene primer amplification gave estimated nucleated cell counts. Assay: immunoSEQ multiplex PCR; the TCRdb copy retains only in-frame clones and omits some. V, J and clone size were drawn from that table, and D and trimming were deduced from the DNA. The profile shows approximately 300,000 clones, about four fifths of them singletons. The source material was peripheral blood. The source is a woman aged 45-59 years with acute or convalescent COVID-19.

The CDR3 DNA is TGTGCCAGCAGCTTCCCGCCGGGCGGGATTACTTACAATGAGCAGTTCTTC. It is translated as CASSFPPGGITYNEQFF. The chain couples TRBV7-9 to TRBJ2-1, with D maybe TRBD2 (6 bases). Germline assignment: CDR1 SEHNR and CDR2 FQNEAQ (reference sequence). Between the trimmed V and J ends, which lost 3 bases and 4 bases, there was a span of 19 bases. This CDR3 spans 17 amino acids.